This T cell receptor beta chain came from a study of T cell responses to AZD1222 COVID-19 vaccine (dated by TCRdb to about 2021). Concerning the study at large: AZD1222 recipients whose second dose came at about 4 weeks and those whose second dose came at about 12 weeks were combined into one group, since spike-specific TCR depth and breadth did not differ between the two schedules. TCR sequencing covered some 250 trial participants: 207 given two doses of AZD1222 and 26 given two doses of MenACWY control vaccine. Trial participants were enrolled into age subgroups of 18-55, 56-69 and 70-plus years, which contained around 150, 29 and 61 TCR-sequenced participants, respectively.

The time point label, as the study defines it: baseline before first vaccination. Samples from vaccinated people were obtained from the UK trials COV001 and COV002, which included a single-blind randomized controlled phase 2/3 trial of AZD1222 (ChAdOx1 nCoV-19) in healthy adults. For TCRbeta chain sequencing, PBMC samples from trial participants were taken at day 0 and at day 28 after the second dose. Relative to germline, V is missing 3 bases and J is missing 1 base, with 8 bases of the junction outside any gene match. CDR3 length: 15 amino acids, cysteine to phenylalanine. Only the CDR3 DNA is retained, 45 bases long and in frame from the first base. CDR1 DFQATT and CDR2 SNEGSKA are derived from the germline V gene (reference sequence). The CDR3 regions of human TCRbeta chains were subjected to immunosequencing. The study's processing was this. TCRs in the repertoires were compared against a reference library of SARS-CoV-2-specific TCRs that had been generated with the MIRA antigen-specificity platform. Breadth meant the fraction of unique TCRs that were SARS-CoV-2-associated, whereas depth meant the fraction of total T cells that were SARS-CoV-2-associated. Using the MIRA data, each spike-specific TCR was mapped to the spike region that the TCR reacts to and placed in a CD4 or CD8 class. Log10-transformed breadth and depth values were compared by one-way ANOVA with Sidak's multiple comparisons tests. TCRdb re-hosts the immuneACCESS table, in-frame sequences only. Its copies lack some clones; in the studies checked, an unresolved V gene accounts for under half of them, and the cause for the rest is not known. The V and J calls and clone size are taken from that table; D and trimming were inferred from the DNA. The sample table lists about 150,000 clones, roughly nine tenths of them with a count of one. 1.5% to 2% of the sample is taken by the ten largest.

Overall study outcomes, separate from this receptor: Reportedly, close to half of the unique spike-specific TCRs recognized epitopes lying outside the regions that are mutated in the B.1.351 and B.1.1.7 variants. Conclusions about previously exposed vaccinees are limited, since just a handful of AZD1222 recipients were seropositive for SARS-CoV-2 at baseline. The 56-69-year group was small, and its depth increase did not reach significance, likely because of low power. Participants were mostly white British and included more females than males, and it was suggested by the authors that clonal diversity may have been underestimated. Because no samples from the day 14 peak response were available, repertoires could be characterized only after the peak T cell response. Vaccine-associated CD4 TCRs spanned the whole spike protein, with dominant responses in regions 160-218 and 743-854. After two AZD1222 doses, both the breadth and the depth of spike-specific TCRs were significantly higher than at day 0 and than in MenACWY recipients.

In the case of this clone: Its antigen is currently not known. No qualities accompany the bases; no much larger clone lies one base away.

Recombination linked TRBV20-1 to TRBJ1-1, with 7 central nucleotides matching TRBD1. Here the sequenced sample was peripheral blood, taken on day 0 of AZD1222 vaccination. This TCR came from an adult in good health. The CDR3 amino acid sequence is: CSASNSRGGNTEAFF. The DNA sequence is given as TGCAGTGCTAGTAATAGCAGGGGGGGGAACACTGAAGCTTTCTTT.